Below are 20 T cell receptor beta chains sequenced from a single sample in a study of blood T cell repertoires in COVID-19 (TCRdb year 2020). The library came from the immunoSEQ multiplex PCR assay. The source is immuneACCESS, and TCRdb retained only in-frame sequences with V and J called. Part of the clones is not carried over; for the studies checked, unresolved V genes explain less than half of this, and the remainder is unexplained. For this sample there are around 31,000 clones; nearly 90% appear just once. Together, the top ten hold less than 8% of the sample. The sample comprised peripheral blood. The source is a man aged 60 to 75 with COVID-19, enrolled during active disease.

This clone showed up just once. The genes are TRBV4-1 and TRBJ2-1; D unclear. Germline V CDR1 and CDR2: MGHRA, YSYEKL. The CDR3 has 15 amino acids. V lost 4 bases and J 4 bases, leaving 14 bases between the germline ends. The CDR3 protein is CASSPTGPTYNEQFF. The CDR3 DNA reads TGCGCCAGCAGCCCTACCGGTCCTACGTACAATGAGCAGTTCTTC.

J is TRBJ2-1 and V is TRBV3-1 (or the pseudogene TRBV3-2), with unresolved D. Germline V gene data show CDR1 as LGHDT and CDR2 as YNNKEL (reference sequence). The CDR3 runs 16 residues. V was shortened by 0 bases and J by 0 bases, with 9 bases between the two germline ends. The CDR3 DNA sequence: TGTGCCAGCAGCCAAGATGCTCGCTACTCCTACAATGAGCAGTTCTTC. It is translated as CASSQDARYSYNEQFF.

The chain carries TRBV4-2 and TRBJ2-5, with D possibly matching TRBD2 (5 bases). Trimming stripped 0 bases from V and 3 bases from J, with 11 bases between. CDR3 length: 15 residues. The germline CDR1 and CDR2 sequences are LGHNA and YNFKEQ. CDR3: CASSQDPEEKETQYF. The CDR3 DNA sequence: TGTGCCAGCAGCCAAGATCCGGAGGAGAAAGAGACCCAGTACTTC.

The rearrangement uses TRBV2 and TRBJ1-5; D possibly corresponds to TRBD1 (5 bases). The CDR3 extends over 13 amino acids. CDR1 SNHLY and CDR2 FYNNEI come from the germline V gene. The V end lost 7 bases, the J end lost 3 bases, and 10 bases lay between the germline ends. CDR3 residues: CASNQGINQPQHF. The CDR3 DNA sequence: TGTGCCAGCAACCAGGGAATCAATCAGCCCCAGCATTTT.

This clone has only a few counts. The chain couples TRBV4-1 to TRBJ1-5; tentatively, D is TRBD1 (5 bases). This CDR3 has 15 residues. Trimming removed 4 bases from V and 3 bases from J, with 13 bases in between. Germline assignment: CDR1 MGHRA and CDR2 YSYEKL. In DNA, the CDR3 is TGCGCCAGCAGCCTTACGGGGGGGAACAATCAGCCCCAGCATTTT. It specifies CASSLTGGNNQPQHF.

The rearrangement joins TRBV5-1 to TRBJ2-1; a possible D gene is TRBD1 (6 bases). The length of the CDR3 is 13 residues. Trimming took 4 bases from V and 8 from J, leaving 13 bases between them. Germline V lookup: CDR1 SGHRS, CDR2 YFSETQ. CDR3 loop: CASSRGGRDEQFF. The DNA for the CDR3 is TGCGCCAGCAGCCGTGGGGGCAGGGATGAGCAGTTCTTC.

The V call is TRBV7-3, the J call TRBJ2-1; D perhaps matches TRBD2 (5 bases). The germline V gene encodes CDR1 SGHTA and CDR2 FQGTGA. Between the trimmed V and J ends, which lost 2 bases and 10 bases, there was a span of 12 bases. The CDR3 spans 13 residues. The CDR3, as DNA: TGTGCCAGCAGCTTAGGGGATCGAGGGGAGCAGTTCTTC. Amino acids: CASSLGDRGEQFF.

CDR3 nucleotide sequence: TGTGCCAGCAGGGACAGAGATACTCAGCCCCAGCATTTT. Translation gives CASRDRDTQPQHF. The chain carries TRBV27 and TRBJ1-5; D perhaps matches TRBD1 (6 bases). V shed 6 bases and J shed 6 bases, with 12 bases lying between them. The CDR3 runs 13 residues. Germline V gene data show CDR1 as MNHEY and CDR2 as SMNVEV (reference sequence).

V usage is TRBV28 and J usage is TRBJ2-7, with a possible D match to TRBD2 (5 bases). CDR3 length: 15 amino acids. Trimming cost V 5 bases and J 2 bases, with 16 bases left between them. Germline V CDR1 and CDR2: MDHEN, SYDVKM. The CDR3, as DNA: TGTGCCAGCAGTCTCACCGGCGGGTCCACCTACGAGCAGTACTTC. It specifies CASSLTGGSTYEQYF.

The chain recombines TRBV10-3 with TRBJ1-4; 8 bases agree with TRBD1. Germline CDR1 ENHRY, CDR2 SYGVKD. Trimming at V came to 6 bases and at J to 2 bases, leaving 8 bases not matched to a gene. This CDR3 spans 16 amino acids. The CDR3 DNA reads TGTGCCATCAGCCCGGACAGGGTGGCTACTAATGAAAAACTGTTTTTT. Translated, it gives CAISPDRVATNEKLFF.

CDR3 amino acids: CASKATGGGEKLFF. In DNA form, the CDR3 reads TGTGCCAGCAAGGCGACAGGGGGGGGTGAAAAACTGTTTTTT. The chain links TRBV2 to TRBJ1-4, with 9 nucleotides matching TRBD1. This CDR3 has 14 residues. Per the germline V gene, CDR1 is SNHLY and CDR2 is FYNNEI. V was pared by 7 bases and J by 7 bases, with 7 bases of the junction left unmatched. Full variable domain (remainder filled in from reference TRBV2 and TRBJ1-4): EPEVTQTPSHQVTQMGQEVILRCVPISNHLYFYWYRQILGQKVEFLVSFYNNEISEKSEIFDDQFSVERPDGSNFTLKIRSTKLEDSAMYFCASKATGGGEKLFFGSGTQLSVL.

The CDR3 protein is CASSLGRERGPQHF. CDR3 sequence (DNA): TGTGCCAGCAGCTTGGGGAGGGAGCGGGGGCCCCAGCATTTT. The V call is TRBV5-6, the J call TRBJ1-5; D not certain. The germline CDR1 and CDR2 sequences are SGHDT and YYEEEE. The CDR3 runs 14 residues. Trimming cost V 0 bases and J 9 bases, with 13 bases left between them.

The chain has TRBV30 and TRBJ2-1, with D maybe TRBD1 (5 bases). Germline-derived CDR1 and CDR2 are GTSNPN and SVGIG (reference sequence). Trimming pared 2 bases from V and 6 bases from J, leaving 14 bases between. This CDR3 is 14 amino acids long. In nucleotides, the CDR3 is TGTGCCTGGAGTCCAAGGGGCAGTCTCAATGAGCAGTTCTTC. Its protein product is CAWSPRGSLNEQFF.

The chain is built from TRBV11-3 and TRBJ2-6, with 7 bases that match TRBD1. Germline V CDR1 and CDR2: SGHNT, YENEEA. The CDR3 totals 17 residues. J lost 2 bases, V lost 3 bases, and 7 bases had no gene match. CDR3 in DNA: TGTGCCAGCAGCTTGGGACAGAAACATCCTGGGGCCAACGTCCTGACTTTC. Amino acids: CASSLGQKHPGANVLTF.

The genes are TRBV19 and TRBJ1-1, with D possibly matching TRBD1 (5 bases). CDR1 and CDR2 (germline): LNHDA, SQIVND (reference sequence). The V end lost 7 bases, the J end lost 6 bases, and 15 bases lay between the germline ends. There are 13 residues in the CDR3. The CDR3 loop is CASTSSGVSEAFF. CDR3 sequence (DNA): TGTGCCAGTACCAGTTCGGGGGTTTCTGAAGCTTTCTTT.

The chain carries TRBV9 and TRBJ2-3; 9 bases map to TRBD2. Losses at the gene ends were 0 bases for V and 1 base for J; bases not matched to a gene: 3. The CDR3 covers 16 residues. In germline, CDR1 is SGDLS, CDR2 YYNGEE. CDR3 sequence (DNA): TGTGCCAGCAGCGTAGGGCTAGCGGGACGCACAGATACGCAGTATTTT. This sequence encodes CASSVGLAGRTDTQYF.

V is TRBV5-6 and J is TRBJ2-7; D possibly corresponds to TRBD1 (6 bases). CDR1 is SGHDT, CDR2 YYEEEE, per germline. The CDR3 extends over 13 amino acids. Trimming shortened V by 5 bases and J by 5 bases, and 14 bases separated the two germline ends. The CDR3 here is CASSEGHQDEQYF. The CDR3 nucleotides read TGTGCCAGCAGTGAGGGACATCAGGACGAGCAGTACTTC.

The rearrangement uses TRBV6-6 and TRBJ2-2; 8 positions match TRBD2. The CDR3 contains 17 residues. CDR1 and CDR2 (germline): MNHNY, SVGAGI (reference sequence). The V and J ends lost 5 bases and 2 bases, in that order; junction bases with no gene match: 10. CDR3 nucleotide sequence: TGTGCCAGCAGTCGGTCGGGGCTAGCGGGCAACACCGGGGAGCTGTTTTTT. It translates to CASSRSGLAGNTGELFF.

The V and J genes are TRBV9 and TRBJ2-1; 7 bases match TRBD2. Looked up from germline, CDR1 is SGDLS and CDR2 is YYNGEE. After removal of 3 bases from V and 3 bases from J, the junction contained 3 bases not matched to a gene. The CDR3 spans 14 residues. CDR3 nucleotides: TGTGCCAGCAGCGAGCGGGACGGCTACAATGAGCAGTTCTTC. It is translated as CASSERDGYNEQFF.

This clone was seen a few times. V and J are TRBV5-1 and TRBJ2-5; D not certain. Trimming removed 5 bases from V and 3 bases from J, with 14 bases in between. This CDR3 is built from 14 residues. Germline loops: CDR1 SGHRS, CDR2 YFSETQ. DNA for the CDR3: TGCGCCAGCAGGGGTTTCAGAGAGGAAGAGACCCAGTACTTC. It encodes CASRGFREEETQYF. The complete variable domain, with remaining parts taken from reference TRBV5-1 and TRBJ2-5, reads KAGVTQTPRYLIKTRGQQVTLSCSPISGHRSVSWYQQTPGQGLQFLFEYFSETQRNKGNFPGRFSGRQFSNSRSEMNVSTLELGDSALYLCASRGFREEETQYFGPGTRLLVL.